One sample yielded the 20 T cell receptor beta chains listed below, sequenced in a study of blood T cell repertoires in COVID-19. Clones were sequenced by immunoSEQ multiplex PCR, and TCRdb holds only the in-frame ones, with some missing. The data contain about 99,000 clones, around 82% of them seen just once; the ten biggest clones take up 4% to 5.5%. The material sequenced was peripheral blood. These receptors were obtained from a man in his sixties with acute or convalescent COVID-19.

This clone came up once. This chain uses TRBV6-5 with TRBJ1-5; maybe TRBD1 (6 bases). This CDR3 spans 16 amino acids. The germline CDR1 and CDR2 sequences are MNHEY and SVGAGI. V lost 4 bases and J lost 6, with 19 bases in between. For the CDR3, the DNA is TGTGCCAGCAGTTCCTTGTCGTCAGGGGAAGGTCAGCCCCAGCATTTT. This encodes CASSSLSSGEGQPQHF.

The CDR3 loop reads CATSRGRNSNQPQHF. The CDR3 region has the DNA TGTGCCACCAGCAGGGGGAGAAATAGCAATCAGCCCCAGCATTTT. The V call is TRBV15, the J call TRBJ1-5; no definite D call. The ends were cut back, 3 bases at V and 0 bases at J, with 9 bases in the middle. The CDR3 consists of 15 residues. CDR1 and CDR2 from the germline V gene are LNHNV and YYDKDF (reference sequence).

CDR3 amino acids: CASSLVPRDRGYEQYF. The CDR3, as DNA: TGTGCCAGCAGCTTAGTTCCCCGGGACAGGGGATACGAGCAGTACTTC. V is TRBV7-8 and J is TRBJ2-7; 10 bases are shared with TRBD1. Trimming removed 1 base from V and 4 bases from J; junction bases left unmatched: 7. There are 16 residues in the CDR3. Looked up from germline, CDR1 is SGHVS and CDR2 is FQNEAQ.

The chain carries TRBV6-6 and TRBJ1-1; possible D gene TRBD1, 5 bases. The ends were cut back, 7 bases at V and 1 base at J, with 13 bases in the middle. Per germline, CDR1 MNHNY and CDR2 SVGAGI (reference sequence). The CDR3 contains 14 residues. The CDR3 here is CASTPGGKNTEAFF. The DNA for the CDR3 is TGTGCCAGCACCCCCGGGGGGAAGAACACTGAAGCTTTCTTT.

In its sample, this clone ranks as medium-sized. This chain links TRBV7-3 with TRBJ2-5; TRBD2 matches 7 bases. After removal of 1 base from V and 5 bases from J, the junction contained 7 bases not matched to a gene. In germline, CDR1 is SGHTA, CDR2 FQGTGA. The CDR3 extends over 15 amino acids. The CDR3 reads CASSLMGGLGETQYF. CDR3 DNA sequence: TGTGCCAGCAGCTTAATGGGAGGGTTGGGGGAGACCCAGTACTTC.

The rearrangement uses TRBV3-1 (or the pseudogene TRBV3-2) and TRBJ2-3, with D possibly being TRBD2 (6 bases). V lost 0 bases and J 2 bases, leaving 15 bases between the germline ends. The CDR3 runs 17 residues. Germline assignment: CDR1 LGHDT and CDR2 YNNKEL (reference sequence). CDR3 sequence reads: CASSQDRGGYSTDTQYF. CDR3 DNA sequence: TGTGCCAGCAGCCAAGATCGCGGAGGGTATTCCACAGATACGCAGTATTTT.

The chain links TRBV29-1 to TRBJ1-5; possible D gene TRBD1, 6 bases. The CDR3 has 13 residues. CDR1 SQVTM and CDR2 ANQGSEA come from the germline V gene. V was pared by 6 bases and J by 5 bases, with 14 bases between. Here the CDR3 reads CSVTGGPYQPQHF. The CDR3 DNA is TGCAGCGTCACTGGGGGCCCTTATCAGCCCCAGCATTTT. The variable domain in full, with the rest retrieved from reference TRBV29-1 and TRBJ1-5, is SAVISQKPSRDICQRGTSLTIQCQVDSQVTMMFWYRQQPGQSLTLIATANQGSEATYESGFVIDKFPISRPNLTFSTLTVSNMSPEDSSIYLCSVTGGPYQPQHFGDGTRLSIL.

V and J are TRBV27 and TRBJ1-1; D might be TRBD1 (5 bases). The CDR3 loop spans 14 amino acids. Trimming stripped 3 bases from V and 1 base from J, with 9 bases between. The germline V gene encodes CDR1 MNHEY and CDR2 SMNVEV (reference sequence). CDR3 protein: CASSLKGPNTEAFF. The CDR3 bases are TGTGCCAGCAGTTTGAAGGGGCCGAACACTGAAGCTTTCTTT.

The V and J genes are TRBV27 and TRBJ2-1, with TRBD1 matching over 10 bases. Germline CDR1 and CDR2: MNHEY and SMNVEV (reference sequence). After removal of 8 bases from V and 3 bases from J, the junction contained 7 bases not matched to a gene. The CDR3 extends over 15 amino acids. The CDR3 DNA is TGTGCCAGCGGACCCTGGACAGGGGGCTACAATGAGCAGTTCTTC. It codes for CASGPWTGGYNEQFF.

V and J are TRBV4-1 and TRBJ2-2; D possibly corresponds to TRBD2 (5 bases). The V end lost 1 base, the J end lost 6 bases, and 9 bases lay between the germline ends. This CDR3 has 14 amino acids. CDR1 and CDR2 from the germline V gene are MGHRA and YSYEKL. For the CDR3, the DNA is TGCGCCAGCAGCCAAGTACTAGTCCCCGGGGAGCTGTTTTTT. It encodes CASSQVLVPGELFF.

The chain is built from TRBV5-1 and TRBJ1-1; D is undetermined. Germline CDR1 and CDR2: SGHRS and YFSETQ. The CDR3 has 15 residues. V lost 0 bases, J lost 6 bases, and 15 bases lay in between. In DNA form, the CDR3 reads TGCGCCAGCAGCTTGGAAGGAGGGTCGAGGTCTGAAGCTTTCTTT. Protein: CASSLEGGSRSEAFF. Full variable domain (outside the CDR3, taken from reference TRBV5-1 and TRBJ1-1): KAGVTQTPRYLIKTRGQQVTLSCSPISGHRSVSWYQQTPGQGLQFLFEYFSETQRNKGNFPGRFSGRQFSNSRSEMNVSTLELGDSALYLCASSLEGGSRSEAFFGQGTRLTVV.

V gene TRBV18 combines with J gene TRBJ1-2; 7 bases align to TRBD1. Germline assignment: CDR1 KGHSH and CDR2 LQKENI. Unmatched junction bases numbered 4, after V lost 3 bases and J lost 3 bases. The length of the CDR3 is 14 residues. Here the CDR3 DNA reads TGTGCCAGCTCACCTAACAGGGGTGACTATGGCTACACCTTC. This encodes CASSPNRGDYGYTF.

The gene calls are TRBV6-2 or TRBV6-3 and TRBJ1-3; TRBD1 agrees at 7 bases. The J segment lost 4 bases and the V segment lost 4 bases, leaving 13 bases of the junction unmatched. CDR3 length: 17 residues. From germline, CDR1 is MNHEY and CDR2 SVGEGT. CDR3 amino acids: CASSSGTALRRGNTIYF. The CDR3 DNA reads TGTGCCAGCAGTTCCGGGACAGCTTTAAGAAGGGGAAACACCATATATTTT.

The rearrangement uses TRBV5-4 and TRBJ2-1, with 12 bases lining up with TRBD2. This CDR3 has 16 amino acids. The germline gives CDR1 SGHNT, CDR2 YYREEE (reference sequence). The V segment lost 3 bases and the J segment 0 bases; nucleotides outside the gene matches: 1. CDR3 nucleotide sequence: TGTGCCAGCAGCTCGACTAGCGGGAGCTCCTACAATGAGCAGTTCTTC. Translation gives CASSSTSGSSYNEQFF.

The V and J genes are TRBV28 and TRBJ2-5; D may be TRBD1 (6 bases). Trimming removed 4 bases from V and 5 bases from J, with 14 bases in between. CDR1 and CDR2 from the germline V gene are MDHEN and SYDVKM. There are 14 residues in the CDR3. The DNA for the CDR3 is TGTGCCAGCAGTTACTACAGGGCCGGGGAGACCCAGTACTTC. As protein: CASSYYRAGETQYF.

The chain links TRBV6-5 to TRBJ2-3; TRBD1 matches at 7 bases. This CDR3 is 13 amino acids long. CDR1 is MNHEY and CDR2 is SVGAGI in the germline V gene. Trimming took 10 bases from V and 1 from J; bases not matched to a gene: 5. CDR3: CATHRGGTDTQYF. CDR3 in DNA: TGTGCCACACACAGGGGAGGCACAGATACGCAGTATTTT.

J is TRBJ2-1 and V is TRBV19, with 10 bases aligning to TRBD2. The CDR3 runs to 17 residues. Trimming cost V 1 base and J 4 bases; bases outside gene matches: 7. Germline CDR1 and CDR2: LNHDA and SQIVND (reference sequence). As DNA, the CDR3 is TGTGCCAGTAGTATAGGTCCGAAGCGGGGGGGGTACAATGAGCAGTTCTTC. This encodes CASSIGPKRGGYNEQFF.

V gene TRBV3-1 (or the pseudogene TRBV3-2) combines with J gene TRBJ2-3; D may be TRBD1 (5 bases). The CDR3 totals 14 residues. In germline, CDR1 is LGHDT, CDR2 YNNKEL (reference sequence). The V and J ends lost 1 base and 5 bases respectively, with 10 bases between them. The CDR3, as DNA: TGTGCCAGCAGCCAAGGACAGCGAATAGATACGCAGTATTTT. Its translation is CASSQGQRIDTQYF.

J is TRBJ1-5 and V is TRBV7-2; TRBD1 aligns across 7 bases. This CDR3 has 16 amino acids. The germline gives CDR1 SGHTA, CDR2 FQGNSA. With 5 bases clipped from V and 0 bases from J, the junction kept 7 bases outside the gene matches. CDR3 region: CASSPTGAHSNQPQHF. CDR3 nucleotides: TGTGCCAGCAGCCCAACAGGGGCACATAGCAATCAGCCCCAGCATTTT.

This clone was recorded a few times. The V and J genes are TRBV7-9 and TRBJ1-6; tentative D call: TRBD1 (5 bases). The CDR3 spans 14 residues. Germline V gene data show CDR1 as SEHNR and CDR2 as FQNEAQ (reference sequence). V lost 5 bases and J lost 7, with 12 bases in between. The DNA for the CDR3 is TGTGCCAGCAGCGCCAGGGTGGACAATTCACCCCTCCACTTT. Amino acid sequence: CASSARVDNSPLHF.